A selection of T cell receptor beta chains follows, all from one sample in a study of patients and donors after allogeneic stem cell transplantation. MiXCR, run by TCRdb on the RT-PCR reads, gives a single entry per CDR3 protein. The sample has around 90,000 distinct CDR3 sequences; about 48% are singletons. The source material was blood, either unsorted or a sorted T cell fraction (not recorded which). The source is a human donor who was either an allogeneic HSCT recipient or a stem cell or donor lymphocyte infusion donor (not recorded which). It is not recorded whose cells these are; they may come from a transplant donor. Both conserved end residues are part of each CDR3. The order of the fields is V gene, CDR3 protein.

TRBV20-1	CSAPGQGNYGYTF
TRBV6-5	CATVPYRGGEAFF
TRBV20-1	CSAFVGEGMPQHF
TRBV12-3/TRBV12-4	CASSMDRDKPQHF
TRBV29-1	CSVEGRQARDTEAFF
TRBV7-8	CASSGRGQGASTEAFF
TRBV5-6	CASSLYSTGDNSPLHF
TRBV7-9	CASSMGLQNTEAFF
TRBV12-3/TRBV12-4	CASSLGRERGNGYTF
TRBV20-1	CSAGGTDKHFGMNTEAFF
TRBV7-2	CASSPTVEAFF
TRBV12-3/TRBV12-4	CASSPGQRAHSPLHF
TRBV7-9	CASSPFASTDTQYF
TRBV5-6	CASSLGVWGTEAFF
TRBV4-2	CASSQDRLAGVPGELFF
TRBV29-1	CSVEDGQGWNTEAFF
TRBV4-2	CASSQGFLNTGELFF
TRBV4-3	CASSRKTSYQGGTNEKLFF
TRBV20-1	CSATAGGPHEQYF
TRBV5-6	CASSLAGASQAFF
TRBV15	CATSRGGLGQPQHF
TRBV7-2	CASSLGAGQGFF
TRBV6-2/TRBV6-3	CASSYFPPGTGDDEQYF
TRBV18	CASSPRGGTDQPQHF
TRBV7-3	CASSLSSGHSGNTIYF
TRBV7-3	CASTRLGTGELFF
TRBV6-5	CASSKQGTNEKLFF
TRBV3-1	CASSQETGGPTEAFF
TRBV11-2	CASSFRDGTGELFF
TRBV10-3	CAIKTSATYEQYF
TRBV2	CASRGDSNQPQHF
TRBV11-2	CASSLGGSMNEQFF
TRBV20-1	CGARAGTVRPEQYF
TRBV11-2	CASSYAGTSGDTQYF
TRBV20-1	CSARLSSIYTEAFF
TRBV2	CARGNSTNEKLFF
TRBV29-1	CCWAGETQYF
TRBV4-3	CASSQNRDINIQYF
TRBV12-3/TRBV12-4	CASAYLGKKLFF
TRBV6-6	CASSPTGQYSNQPQHF
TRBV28	CASSLRGQYTGELFF
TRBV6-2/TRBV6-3	CASSYREQPQHF
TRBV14	CASSQFGQEMLHF
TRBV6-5	CASSGNRVGAFF
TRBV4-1	CASSLRDQGDEKLFF
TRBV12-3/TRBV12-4	CASSFGGGGMNTEAFF
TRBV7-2	CASSSAQGSQPQHF
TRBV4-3	CASSQDPGGITEAFF
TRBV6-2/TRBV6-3	CASSPYSFSSYEQYF
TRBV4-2	CASSQAVDTQDYGYTF
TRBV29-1	CSVGTGGSPNYGYTF
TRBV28	CASSLARAGNTEAFF
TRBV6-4	CASSLTSMSSYNSPLHF
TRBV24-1	CATSGHRRHTDTQYF
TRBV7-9	CASSRTGQANQPQHF